The next 12 T cell receptor beta chains were all read from a single sample in a study of regulatory and conventional T cells in RAG deficiency. Sequencing used immunoSEQ multiplex PCR; TCRdb keeps in-frame clones, though not all of them. The data contain around 23,000 clones, about 92% of them seen just once; the ten biggest clones take up roughly 0.76%. Blood CD4+ CD25-low CD127-high conventional T cells supplied the genomic DNA template. The sample was also reused in another study, on regulatory T cells. Per that paper: Amplification used 52 TRBV primers and 13 TRBJ primers.

Sequencing was performed on CD4+ T cells sorted from blood. These receptors came from a human donor in good health.

Notes on this clone: This same CDR3 is encoded by further DNA sequences in the sample. This chain connects TRBV30 to TRBJ1-5; D gene ambiguous. Germline V CDR1 and CDR2: GTSNPN, SVGIG (reference sequence). With 0 bases removed from V and 1 base from J, the gap between germline ends came to 4 bases. This CDR3 has 13 amino acids. DNA for the CDR3: TGTGCCTGGAGTGTAGACAGCAATCAGCCCCAGCATTTT. It specifies CAWSVDSNQPQHF.

This chain joins TRBV27 and TRBJ2-1; D is perhaps TRBD1 (5 bases). The V and J ends lost 2 bases and 6 bases respectively, with 11 bases between them. The length of the CDR3 is 14 residues. CDR1 and CDR2 from the germline V gene are MNHEY and SMNVEV (reference sequence). The DNA for the CDR3 is TGTGCCAGCAGTTTAGCAGGGAAACTCAATGAGCAGTTCTTC. Its protein product is CASSLAGKLNEQFF.

A few counts support this clone. This specimen includes other DNA sequences encoding the same CDR3. The chain carries TRBV9 and TRBJ2-3; 8 bases line up with TRBD2. Germline assignment: CDR1 SGDLS and CDR2 YYNGEE. This CDR3 has 15 amino acids. V shed 0 bases and J 6 bases; nucleotides not matched to a gene: 6. The CDR3 is CASSVAGGPVDTQYF. DNA for the CDR3: TGTGCCAGCAGCGTAGCGGGAGGGCCGGTTGATACGCAGTATTTT.

V gene TRBV5-1 combines with J gene TRBJ2-7; TRBD2 matches 15 bases. The CDR3 is made up of 16 amino acids. V trimming: 4 bases; J trimming: 5 bases; junction bases outside the gene matches: 7. Germline V lookup: CDR1 SGHRS, CDR2 YFSETQ. The CDR3 bases are TGCGCCAGCAGCATCGGGACTAGCGGGGGGTCTAACGAGCAGTACTTC. The encoded protein is CASSIGTSGGSNEQYF. The full variable domain, its missing parts supplied by reference TRBV5-1 and TRBJ2-7, is KAGVTQTPRYLIKTRGQQVTLSCSPISGHRSVSWYQQTPGQGLQFLFEYFSETQRNKGNFPGRFSGRQFSNSRSEMNVSTLELGDSALYLCASSIGTSGGSNEQYFGPGTRLTVT.

V is TRBV23-1 and J is TRBJ1-5, with 9 bases that match TRBD1. TRBV23-1 is treated as an ORF (open reading frame) with a function not yet certain. The CDR3 is 16 residues long. Germline trimming cut 3 bases from V and 3 bases from J; bases unmatched to any gene: 6. The CDR3 DNA reads TGCGCCAGCAGTCACCCCGGGACAGGGACCAATCAGCCCCAGCATTTT. Translated: CASSHPGTGTNQPQHF.

The gene calls are TRBV5-1 and TRBJ2-2; D assignment may be TRBD1 or TRBD2 (5 bases each). The germline V gene encodes CDR1 SGHRS and CDR2 YFSETQ. Deletions cut 5 bases from V and 5 bases from J, with 16 bases between. This CDR3 region has 15 residues. This CDR3 is CASRAGTGSTGELFF. The CDR3, as DNA: TGCGCCAGCAGGGCAGGGACGGGGTCGACCGGGGAGCTGTTTTTT.

The rearrangement uses TRBV27 and TRBJ1-2, with unresolved D. Trimming removed 5 bases from V and 4 bases from J, with 8 bases in between. The CDR3 runs 12 residues. Germline lookup yields CDR1 MNHEY and CDR2 SMNVEV (reference sequence). CDR3 coding DNA: TGTGCCAGCAGTAGACCTGGCTATGGCTACACCTTC. Encoded protein: CASSRPGYGYTF.

This CDR3 is CASSSRGAGELFF. CDR3 DNA sequence: TGTGCCAGTAGTTCCCGGGGGGCCGGGGAGCTGTTTTTT. The rearrangement joins TRBV19 to TRBJ2-2, with 7 nucleotides matching TRBD2. This CDR3 comprises 13 residues. With 5 bases clipped from V and 6 bases from J, the junction kept 3 bases outside the gene matches. The germline V gene encodes CDR1 LNHDA and CDR2 SQIVND (reference sequence).

The chain carries TRBV27 and TRBJ1-6; 10 bases are shared with TRBD1. CDR1 and CDR2 from the germline V gene are MNHEY and SMNVEV (reference sequence). This CDR3 has 14 residues. With 5 bases clipped from V and 7 bases from J, the junction kept 2 bases outside the gene matches. In DNA form, the CDR3 reads TGTGCCAGCAGTCGGGACAGGGGCAATTCACCCCTCCACTTT. The encoded protein is CASSRDRGNSPLHF.

The V gene is TRBV2, the J gene TRBJ1-4; D unresolved. Germline V gives CDR1 SNHLY, CDR2 FYNNEI. CDR3 length: 11 residues. V lost 5 bases, J lost 5 bases, and 3 bases lay in between. CDR3 in amino acids: CASSINEKLFF. CDR3 coding DNA: TGTGCCAGCAGTATAAATGAAAAACTGTTTTTT. The whole variable domain, remainder taken from reference TRBV2 and TRBJ1-4, is EPEVTQTPSHQVTQMGQEVILRCVPISNHLYFYWYRQILGQKVEFLVSFYNNEISEKSEIFDDQFSVERPDGSNFTLKIRSTKLEDSAMYFCASSINEKLFFGSGTQLSVL.

This clone was observed once. The V and J genes are TRBV19 and TRBJ1-5; D gene uncertain. Germline V lookup: CDR1 LNHDA, CDR2 SQIVND (reference sequence). This CDR3 is 15 amino acids long. V was cut by 1 base and J by 1 base, with 8 bases left in between. The CDR3 DNA is TGTGCCAGTAGTATAGTGGGTGGGAGCAATCAGCCCCAGCATTTT. Translated: CASSIVGGSNQPQHF.

This chain's CDR3 is CASSIGAKVLSGYTF. The DNA for the CDR3 is TGTGCCAGTAGTATAGGGGCTAAGGTCTTATCCGGCTACACCTTC. The V gene is TRBV19, the J gene TRBJ1-2; no reliable D call. V lost 1 base and J 8 bases, leaving 17 bases between the germline ends. Germline CDR1 is LNHDA and CDR2 is SQIVND (reference sequence). The CDR3 covers 15 residues.